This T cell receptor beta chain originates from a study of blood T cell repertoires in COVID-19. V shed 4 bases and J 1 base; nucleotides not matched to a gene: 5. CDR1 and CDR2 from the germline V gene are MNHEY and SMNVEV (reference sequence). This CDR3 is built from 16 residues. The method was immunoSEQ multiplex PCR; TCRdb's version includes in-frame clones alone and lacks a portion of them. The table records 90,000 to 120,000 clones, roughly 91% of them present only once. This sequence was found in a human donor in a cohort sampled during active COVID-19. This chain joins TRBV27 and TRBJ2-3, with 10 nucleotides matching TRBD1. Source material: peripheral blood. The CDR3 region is CASSSLTGGGTDTQYF. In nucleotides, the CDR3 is TGTGCCAGCAGTTCCCTGACAGGGGGCGGCACAGATACGCAGTATTTT.